Following are 26 T cell receptor beta chains from one sample sequenced in a study of OX40 agonist ivuxolimab in advanced cancers. Measured with immunoSEQ multiplex PCR; TCRdb has only the in-frame clones, and not every one. The sample contains tens of thousands of clones, about 86% of which appear only once. The material was CD4+ or CD8+ T cells sorted from blood, obtained in a trial of the OX40 agonist ivuxolimab. The origin of the receptors is an adult with an advanced solid tumor such as melanoma, head and neck, liver or kidney cancer.

The genes are TRBV4-1 and TRBJ2-4; maybe TRBD1 (6 bases). Germline lookup yields CDR1 MGHRA and CDR2 YSYEKL. The V end lost 3 bases, the J end lost 2 bases, and 26 bases lay between the germline ends. The CDR3 spans 20 residues. DNA of the CDR3: TGCGCCAGCAGCCAGGGGGCTCGAGGGGCAACTAGTATACCCAAAAACATTCAGTACTTC. It is translated as CASSQGARGATSIPKNIQYF.

The rearrangement links TRBV15 to TRBJ2-4; D possibly corresponds to TRBD2 (5 bases). The length of the CDR3 is 13 residues. Trimming took off 5 bases at V and 8 bases at J, with 13 bases between the two ends. CDR1 is LNHNV and CDR2 is YYDKDF in the germline V gene (reference sequence). The CDR3 bases are TGTGCCACCAGCCCCTCCCGGCGGGACATTCAGTACTTC. Its translation is CATSPSRRDIQYF.

This sequence joins TRBV28 and TRBJ1-2; D call uncertain. This CDR3 has 14 amino acids. Germline CDR1 and CDR2: MDHEN and SYDVKM. V lost 4 bases to trimming and J lost 4 bases, with 13 bases between them. CDR3 protein: CASSWTVLGYGYTF. Written as DNA, the CDR3 is TGTGCCAGCAGTTGGACCGTTCTCGGCTATGGCTACACCTTC.

This clone was picked up a small number of times. In DNA, the CDR3 is TGTGCCAGCAGTTCTACCCCGAGGACCCAGTACTTC. This translates into CASSSTPRTQYF. This chain connects TRBV2 to TRBJ2-5; no definite D call. V lost 5 bases to trimming and J lost 7 bases, with 11 bases between them. The CDR3 consists of 12 residues. Per the germline V gene, CDR1 is SNHLY and CDR2 is FYNNEI. The full variable domain, rest sourced from reference TRBV2 and TRBJ2-5, is EPEVTQTPSHQVTQMGQEVILRCVPISNHLYFYWYRQILGQKVEFLVSFYNNEISEKSEIFDDQFSVERPDGSNFTLKIRSTKLEDSAMYFCASSSTPRTQYFGPGTRLLVL.

This chain joins TRBV19 and TRBJ1-2; no reliable D call. The ends were cut back, 5 bases at V and 1 base at J, with 5 bases in the middle. The CDR3 loop spans 12 amino acids. Germline CDR1 reads LNHDA; CDR2 reads SQIVND (reference sequence). CDR3 sequence reads: CASSEINYGYTF. The CDR3 DNA reads TGTGCCAGTAGTGAGATTAACTATGGCTACACCTTC.

This chain's CDR3 is CASSPRQAGQTQYF. CDR3 nucleotide sequence: TGTGCCAGCAGCCCCCGACAGGCGGGGCAGACCCAGTACTTC. The chain links TRBV13 to TRBJ2-5; D possibly matches TRBD1 or TRBD2 (6 bases each). From germline, CDR1 is PRHDT and CDR2 FYEKMQ (reference sequence). Trimming shortened V by 5 bases and J by 6 bases, and 16 bases separated the two germline ends. This CDR3 is 14 amino acids long.

This rearrangement joins TRBV25-1 to TRBJ2-7; perhaps TRBD1 as D (6 bases). Germline V gene sequence: CDR1 MGHDK, CDR2 SYGVNS. The CDR3 length is 15 residues. With 4 bases removed from V and 5 bases from J, the gap between germline ends came to 18 bases. The CDR3 sequence: CASSARDTFSDEQYF. CDR3 bases: TGTGCCAGCAGTGCCCGGGACACCTTCTCGGACGAGCAGTACTTC.

In this sample, this clone turned up a few times. The CDR3 loop is CASALQRGTGELFF. CDR3 DNA: TGTGCCAGTGCCCTCCAGAGAGGAACCGGGGAGCTGTTTTTT. This chain joins TRBV19 and TRBJ2-2; D not resolved. The germline CDR1 and CDR2 sequences are LNHDA and SQIVND (reference sequence). Trimming took off 8 bases at V and 5 bases at J, with 15 bases between the two ends. There are 14 residues in the CDR3.

The chain combines TRBV4-1 with TRBJ1-3, with D uncertain. The CDR3 totals 14 residues. Trimming took off 4 bases at V and 2 bases at J, with 9 bases between the two ends. Germline V gene sequence: CDR1 MGHRA, CDR2 YSYEKL. The CDR3 DNA reads as TGCGCCAGCAGCCCTTTATTAACTGGAAACACCATATATTTT. This codes for CASSPLLTGNTIYF.

This chain links TRBV2 with TRBJ1-2; D is unclear. This CDR3 comprises 16 residues. Germline CDR1 is SNHLY and CDR2 is FYNNEI. V was shortened by 2 bases and J by 8 bases, with 21 bases between the two germline ends. CDR3 amino acids: CASSELGSSRVGGYTF. The CDR3 nucleotides are TGTGCCAGCAGTGAACTTGGTAGCTCTAGGGTAGGGGGCTACACCTTC.

The gene calls are TRBV11-2 and TRBJ1-3, with TRBD1 as a possible D gene (5 bases). The CDR3 totals 13 residues. V was cut by 5 bases and J by 11 bases, with 16 bases left in between. CDR1 SGHAT and CDR2 FQNNGV come from the germline V gene. Here the CDR3 reads CASSPHAGSPIYF. CDR3 DNA sequence: TGTGCCAGCAGCCCCCATGCAGGGTCCCCCATATATTTT.

This chain uses TRBV28 with TRBJ1-6, with no clear D. The CDR3 totals 17 residues. Germline values: CDR1 MDHEN, CDR2 SYDVKM. Trimming removed 3 bases from V and 0 bases from J, with 12 bases in between. The CDR3 loop reads CASSFSRDSSYNSPLHF. The CDR3, as DNA: TGTGCCAGCAGTTTCAGTAGAGATAGCTCCTATAATTCACCCCTCCACTTT.

This rearrangement joins TRBV28 to TRBJ1-3; a possible D gene is TRBD1 (5 bases). Per germline, CDR1 MDHEN and CDR2 SYDVKM. The CDR3 covers 17 residues. V was cut by 5 bases and J by 3 bases, with 20 bases left in between. CDR3 sequence reads: CASSVSGLRMIGNTIYF. CDR3 in DNA: TGTGCCAGCAGTGTTTCGGGACTCCGAATGATTGGAAACACCATATATTTT.

This rearrangement joins TRBV28 to TRBJ2-7; D is uncertain. The germline CDR1 and CDR2 sequences are MDHEN and SYDVKM. The CDR3 is made up of 13 amino acids. V was cut by 3 bases and J by 9 bases, with 15 bases left in between. CDR3 loop: CASSFRAQEWQYF. CDR3 coding DNA: TGTGCCAGCAGTTTCCGGGCCCAGGAATGGCAGTACTTC.

The count of this clone is one. The chain links TRBV6-5 to TRBJ1-6; possible D gene TRBD1, 5 bases. The CDR3 loop spans 12 amino acids. Germline V lookup: CDR1 MNHEY, CDR2 SVGAGI. Trimming cost V 6 bases and J 8 bases, with 8 bases left between them. CDR3 in amino acids: CASRTGDSPLHF. For the CDR3, the DNA is TGTGCCAGCAGGACGGGGGATTCACCCCTCCACTTT.

This chain connects TRBV6-5 to TRBJ2-6; no definite D call. Trimming cost V 5 bases and J 0 bases, with 8 bases left between them. The CDR3 runs 15 residues. CDR1 is MNHEY and CDR2 is SVGAGI in the germline V gene. CDR3 protein: CASSTRSSGANVLTF. The CDR3 region has the DNA TGTGCCAGCAGTACAAGGAGCTCTGGGGCCAACGTCCTGACTTTC.

CDR3 region: CASSFIAVGLNNSPLHF. CDR3 coding DNA: TGTGCCAGCAGCTTTATAGCGGTAGGCCTTAATAATTCACCCCTCCACTTT. V usage is TRBV7-2 and J usage is TRBJ1-6; the D is unclear. Germline V gene sequence: CDR1 SGHTA, CDR2 FQGNSA. CDR3 length: 17 residues. V gave up 3 bases and J gave up 5 bases, with 17 bases separating them. The variable domain in full, completed from reference TRBV7-2 and TRBJ1-6, reads GAGVSQSPSNKVTEKGKDVELRCDPISGHTALYWYRQSLGQGLEFLIYFQGNSAPDKSGLPSDRFSAERTGGSVSTLTIQRTQQEDSAVYLCASSFIAVGLNNSPLHFGNGTRLTVT.

The CDR3 sequence: CASRTGDRGHTGELFF. CDR3 sequence (DNA): TGTGCCAGCAGGACGGGGGACAGGGGGCACACCGGGGAGCTGTTTTTT. The V gene is TRBV27, the J gene TRBJ2-2; 12 nucleotides line up with TRBD1. CDR3 length: 16 residues. Trimming removed 6 bases from V and 3 bases from J; junction bases left unmatched: 5. Germline V lookup: CDR1 MNHEY, CDR2 SMNVEV (reference sequence).

The chain recombines TRBV28 with TRBJ2-7, with D perhaps matching TRBD1 (5 bases). Trimming shortened V by 6 bases and J by 1 base, and 19 bases separated the two germline ends. The CDR3 has 16 amino acids. Germline loops: CDR1 MDHEN, CDR2 SYDVKM. CDR3 coding DNA: TGTGCCAGCAGCCCTCTGGCAGGGTCAATGTCCTACGAGCAGTACGTC. Its translation is CASSPLAGSMSYEQYV.

The chain is built from TRBV6-4 and TRBJ2-3; possible D gene TRBD1, 6 bases. The CDR3 totals 15 residues. Germline loops: CDR1 MRHNA, CDR2 SNTAGT. The ends were cut back, 8 bases at V and 1 base at J, with 16 bases in the middle. CDR3 nucleotide sequence: TGTGCCAGCGCTCTCAGGGGCACAGGCACAGATACGCAGTATTTT. Protein sequence: CASALRGTGTDTQYF.

This chain joins TRBV6-4 and TRBJ2-3; D is possibly TRBD2 (7 bases). Germline loops: CDR1 MRHNA, CDR2 SNTAGT. This CDR3 has 16 amino acids. The V end was cut by 0 bases, the J end by 4 bases, with 14 bases between. The CDR3 DNA sequence: TGTGCCAGCAGTGACTCTCGCGGGGGCAGATCAGATACGCAGTATTTT. It yields the protein CASSDSRGGRSDTQYF.

This chain joins TRBV5-6 and TRBJ2-1; 9 nucleotides match TRBD2. V gave up 1 base and J gave up 9 bases; unmatched junction bases: 11. Germline V gene data show CDR1 as SGHDT and CDR2 as YYEEEE. This CDR3 has 16 residues. The CDR3 bases are TGTGCCAGCAGCTTGTTGCGGGAGGGTGGGTTTAGTGAGCAGTTCTTC. Protein: CASSLLREGGFSEQFF.

This clone was seen only a few times. The chain is built from TRBV6-6 and TRBJ1-5; a possible D gene is TRBD1 (6 bases). From germline, CDR1 is MNHNY and CDR2 SVGAGI (reference sequence). The CDR3 has 15 amino acids. V lost 6 bases and J 5 bases, leaving 17 bases between the germline ends. The CDR3 loop reads CASRRTDIVHQPQHF. For the CDR3, the DNA is TGTGCCAGCAGGCGGACAGATATCGTACATCAGCCCCAGCATTTT.

The chain joins TRBV6-4 to TRBJ2-1, with D unresolved. This CDR3 has 12 amino acids. CDR1 is MRHNA and CDR2 is SNTAGT in the germline V gene. V was pared by 9 bases and J by 8 bases, with 14 bases between. CDR3: CARISIVDEQFF. The CDR3 coding sequence is TGTGCCAGGATAAGTATTGTCGATGAGCAGTTCTTC.

This chain links TRBV9 with TRBJ2-3; the match to TRBD2 covers 9 bases. The CDR3 has 14 amino acids. V shed 6 bases, J shed 2 bases, and the junction held 4 bases outside the gene matches. Germline loops: CDR1 SGDLS, CDR2 YYNGEE. This CDR3 reads CASTAGGFTDTQYF. For the CDR3, the DNA is TGTGCCAGCACGGCGGGAGGGTTCACAGATACGCAGTATTTT.

This rearrangement joins TRBV28 to TRBJ2-5; D uncertain. The CDR3 contains 16 residues. V was cut by 5 bases and J by 2 bases, with 18 bases left in between. The germline V gene encodes CDR1 MDHEN and CDR2 SYDVKM. DNA of the CDR3: TGTGCCAGCAGTCTAACCGTCCGAAGGGTTCAAGAGACCCAGTACTTC. It codes for CASSLTVRRVQETQYF.